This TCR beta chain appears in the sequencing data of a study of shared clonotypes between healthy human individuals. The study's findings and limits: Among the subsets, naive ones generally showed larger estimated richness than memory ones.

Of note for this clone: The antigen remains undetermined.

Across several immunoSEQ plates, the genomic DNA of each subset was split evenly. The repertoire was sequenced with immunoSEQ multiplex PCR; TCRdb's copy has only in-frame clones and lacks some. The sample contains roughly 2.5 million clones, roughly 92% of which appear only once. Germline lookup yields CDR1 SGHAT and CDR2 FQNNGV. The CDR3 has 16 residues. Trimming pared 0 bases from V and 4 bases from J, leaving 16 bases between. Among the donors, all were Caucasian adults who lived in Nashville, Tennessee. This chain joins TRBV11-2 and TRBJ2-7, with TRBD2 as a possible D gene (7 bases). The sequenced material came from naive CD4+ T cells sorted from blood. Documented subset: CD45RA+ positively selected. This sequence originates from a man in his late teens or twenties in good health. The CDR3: CASSLDLGGGIYEQYF. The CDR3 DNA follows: TGTGCCAGCAGCTTAGATCTAGGGGGAGGGATATACGAGCAGTACTTC.